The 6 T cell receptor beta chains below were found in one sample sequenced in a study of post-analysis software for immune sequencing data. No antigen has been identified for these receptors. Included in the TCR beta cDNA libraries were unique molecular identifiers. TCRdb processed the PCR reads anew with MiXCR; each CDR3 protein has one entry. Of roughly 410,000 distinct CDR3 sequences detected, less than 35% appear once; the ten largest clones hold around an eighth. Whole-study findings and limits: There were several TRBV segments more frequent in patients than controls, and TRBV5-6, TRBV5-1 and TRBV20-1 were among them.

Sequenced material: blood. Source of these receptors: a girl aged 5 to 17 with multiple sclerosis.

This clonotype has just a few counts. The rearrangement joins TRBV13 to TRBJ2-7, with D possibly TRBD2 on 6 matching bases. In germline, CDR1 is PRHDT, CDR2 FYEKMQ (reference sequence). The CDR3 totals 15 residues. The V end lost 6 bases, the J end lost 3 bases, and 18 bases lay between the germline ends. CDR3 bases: TGTGCCAGCAGTCCTACGTCGGGACTGGGCTACGAGCAGTACTTC. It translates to CASSPTSGLGYEQYF. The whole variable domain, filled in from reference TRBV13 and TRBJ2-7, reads AAGVIQSPRHLIKEKRETATLKCYPIPRHDTVYWYQQGPGQDPQFLISFYEKMQSDKGSIPDRFSAQQFSDYHSELNMSSLELGDSALYFCASSPTSGLGYEQYFGPGTRLTVT.

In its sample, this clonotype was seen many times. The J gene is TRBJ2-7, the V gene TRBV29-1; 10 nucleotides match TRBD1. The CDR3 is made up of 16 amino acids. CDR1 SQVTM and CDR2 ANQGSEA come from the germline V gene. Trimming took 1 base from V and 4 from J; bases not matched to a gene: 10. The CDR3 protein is CSVEGVAGQGEYEQYF. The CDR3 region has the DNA TGCAGCGTTGAAGGGGTGGCAGGACAGGGGGAGTACGAGCAGTACTTC.

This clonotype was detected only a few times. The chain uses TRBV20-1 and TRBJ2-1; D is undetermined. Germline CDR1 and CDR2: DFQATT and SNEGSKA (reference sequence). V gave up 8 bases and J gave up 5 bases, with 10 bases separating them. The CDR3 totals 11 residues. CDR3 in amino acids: CSTFRHNEQFF. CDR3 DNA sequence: TGCAGTACATTCCGTCACAATGAGCAGTTCTTC.

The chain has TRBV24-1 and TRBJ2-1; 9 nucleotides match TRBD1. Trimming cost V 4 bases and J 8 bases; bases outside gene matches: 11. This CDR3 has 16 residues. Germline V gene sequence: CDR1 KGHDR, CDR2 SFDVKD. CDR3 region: CATSDPAGTGIDEQFF. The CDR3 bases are TGTGCCACCAGTGACCCTGCCGGGACAGGGATCGATGAGCAGTTCTTC.

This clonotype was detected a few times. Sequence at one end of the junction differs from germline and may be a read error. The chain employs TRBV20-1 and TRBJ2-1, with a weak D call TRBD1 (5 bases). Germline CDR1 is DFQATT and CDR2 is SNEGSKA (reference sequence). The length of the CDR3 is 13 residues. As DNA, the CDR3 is TGCGGTGCTAGAGTCCCAGCGACAGATAAGCAGTTCTTC. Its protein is CGARVPATDKQFF.

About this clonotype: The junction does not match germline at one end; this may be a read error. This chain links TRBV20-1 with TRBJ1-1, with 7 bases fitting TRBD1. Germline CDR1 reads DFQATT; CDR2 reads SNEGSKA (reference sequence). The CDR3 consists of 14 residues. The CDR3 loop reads CGARRQGPNTEAFF. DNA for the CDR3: TGCGGTGCTAGAAGACAGGGTCCCAACACTGAAGCTTTCTTT.